This is a list of T cell receptor beta chains from one sample in a study of cytomegalovirus exposure and HLA in healthy donors. Only in-frame clones appear in the TCRdb table, and some are missing; sequencing was by immunoSEQ multiplex PCR. Its listing shows roughly 100,000 clones. Sequenced material: PBMCs. The origin of the receptors is a woman between 25 and 40 years old in good health and CMV-seronegative. Each CDR3 is given with its conserved first and last residue. A D gene is named only where the DNA matches it firmly.

d_call	v_call	j_call	cdr3_nt	cdr3_aa
.	TRBV10-1	TRBJ2-7	TGCGCCAGCAGACCCACGGCGGGTGAAACCTACGAGCAGTACTTC	CASRPTAGETYEQYF
.	TRBV7-8	TRBJ1-1	TGTGCCAGCAGATCTTCCCCTCGGCAGGGACTCAGCACTGAAGCTTTCTTT	CASRSSPRQGLSTEAFF
TRBD1	TRBV29-1	TRBJ2-7	TGCAGCGTTGCCGAAACAGGGGGCTACGAGCAGTACTTC	CSVAETGGYEQYF
.	TRBV6-1	TRBJ1-1	TGTGCCAGCACAACTCCGGGTTCGGACACTGAAGCTTTCTTT	CASTTPGSDTEAFF
.	TRBV7-9	TRBJ1-2	TGTGCCAGCAGCTTCCAGGGTGGCTACACCTTC	CASSFQGGYTF
.	TRBV4-1	TRBJ2-1	TGCGCCAGCAGCCAAGAAGATCGAGGGAATGAGCAGTTCTTC	CASSQEDRGNEQFF
.	TRBV5-6	TRBJ2-2	TGTGCCAGCAGCAGGGGCCCCGGGGAGCTGTTTTTT	CASSRGPGELFF
TRBD1	TRBV11-2	TRBJ2-7	TGTGCCAGCAGCCCCGGTCTAGTTCCCGGGACAGGGGCCGGCGAGCAGTACTTC	CASSPGLVPGTGAGEQYF
TRBD1	TRBV5-4	TRBJ2-7	TGTGCCAGCAGTATGTTGGACAGGGACTCCTACGAGCAGTACTTC	CASSMLDRDSYEQYF
.	TRBV5-6	TRBJ2-1	TGTGCCAGCAGCTCGATAGCGGCTTCCTACAATGAGCAGTTCTTC	CASSSIAASYNEQFF
.	TRBV6-1	TRBJ2-3	TGTGCCAGCAGTGAAGGGGGGGACCGGCTGGATACGCAGTATTTT	CASSEGGDRLDTQYF
.	TRBV5-5	TRBJ2-7	TGTGCCAGCAGCTTGGTTGGGCAGGGCAATTACGAGCAGTACTTC	CASSLVGQGNYEQYF
TRBD1	TRBV6-5	TRBJ2-2	TGTGCCAGCAGTTACTCCCAGGGGGCGGACGGGGAGCTGTTTTTT	CASSYSQGADGELFF
.	TRBV2	TRBJ2-5	TGTGCCAGCAGTGAACTCCTGGAGGGGGAGACCCAGTACTTC	CASSELLEGETQYF
.	TRBV5-1	TRBJ1-2	TGCGCCAGCAGCCCAGGTCGAAAGACAGGCGGCTACACCTTC	CASSPGRKTGGYTF
.	TRBV6-1	TRBJ2-7	TGTGCCAGCAGTGCCTTTAAATTCGACAGTCGCTCCTACGAGCAGTACTTC	CASSAFKFDSRSYEQYF
.	TRBV13	TRBJ2-7	TGTGCCAGCAGCACCGGGACCAGGGGCGAGCAGTACTTC	CASSTGTRGEQYF
TRBD1	TRBV7-2	TRBJ1-5	TGTGCCAGCAGCCCAGGGGGAGGCAATCAGCCCCAGCATTTT	CASSPGGGNQPQHF
.	TRBV4-1	TRBJ2-7	TGCGCCAGCAGCCAAAAGACCTCCGGGAGCAAGTTCAGCTACGAGCAGTACTTC	CASSQKTSGSKFSYEQYF
.	TRBV27	TRBJ1-3	TGTGCCAGCAGTTTCAAAAGACACTCTGGAAACACCATATATTTT	CASSFKRHSGNTIYF
TRBD2	TRBV6-1	TRBJ2-3	TGTGCCAGCCGGACTAGCGGTACAGATACGCAGTATTTT	CASRTSGTDTQYF
.	TRBV6-1	TRBJ2-2	TGTGCCAGCAGGCCCGCGGGGAACACCGGGGAGCTGTTTTTT	CASRPAGNTGELFF
.	TRBV6-5	TRBJ2-5	TGTGCCAGCAGCAAACCCTCCGGGGGGACCCAGTACTTC	CASSKPSGGTQYF
.	TRBV19	TRBJ1-6	TGTGCCAGTAGTATAGATCTATCCAGGGATAATTCACCCCTCCACTTT	CASSIDLSRDNSPLHF
.	TRBV7-9	TRBJ1-5	TGTGCCAGCAGCTTAGGGACGGGCGCCGGGGAGCCCCAGCATTTT	CASSLGTGAGEPQHF
TRBD2	TRBV7-8	TRBJ2-1	TGTGCCAGCAGCACTCGGACTAGCGGGTCTAACAATGAGCAGTTCTTC	CASSTRTSGSNNEQFF
TRBD1	TRBV13	TRBJ1-1	TGTGCCAGCAGCAGGGGGACAGACAACACTGAAGCTTTCTTT	CASSRGTDNTEAFF
.	TRBV28	TRBJ1-5	TGTGCCAGCAGTTTATTCGACAGCGTCTATCAGCCCCAGCATTTT	CASSLFDSVYQPQHF
TRBD1	TRBV2	TRBJ2-7	TGTGCCAGCACTGCCTCCGGAGACAGGGCCTACGAGCAGTACTTC	CASTASGDRAYEQYF
.	TRBV5-6	TRBJ2-2	TGTGCCAGCAGCTTGGCGCAGGGTCACACCGGGGAGCTGTTTTTT	CASSLAQGHTGELFF
.	TRBV6-1	TRBJ2-7	TGTGCCAGCAGTGAAAACAGCTCCTACGAGCAGTACTTC	CASSENSSYEQYF
TRBD2	TRBV9	TRBJ2-1	TGTGCCAGCAGCGTCAGCGGGAGGGCCCCAAATGAGCAGTTCTTC	CASSVSGRAPNEQFF
.	TRBV15	TRBJ1-2	TGTGCCACCAGCGCCCTCGGAAGGGGCACGGCCGATGGCTACACCTTC	CATSALGRGTADGYTF
.	TRBV14	TRBJ1-2	TGTGCCAGCAGCCAAGGGAGGCAGGGGTATAACACCTTC	CASSQGRQGYNTF
TRBD2	TRBV7-6	TRBJ2-3	TGTGCCAGCAGCTTAGATGGTCGGGCTAGCGGTAGCACAGATACGCAGTATTTT	CASSLDGRASGSTDTQYF
.	TRBV12-5	TRBJ2-7	TGTGCTAGTGGTTTCGGAGCGAACGAGCAGTACTTC	CASGFGANEQYF
.	TRBV6-6	TRBJ1-2	TGTGCCAGCAGTACCAGCGGAGAACTACTTGGCTACACCTTC	CASSTSGELLGYTF